This T cell receptor beta chain stems from a study of T cell responses to AZD1222 COVID-19 vaccine. Generated by immunoSEQ multiplex PCR, the TCRdb table keeps only in-frame clones and is missing some. The sample yields 150,000 to 200,000 clones, 88% seen once. General study results and limits: Targets within unmutated variant regions were reportedly found for nearly half of spike-specific TCRs. White British people made up most donors, females outnumbered males, and clonal diversity was possibly underestimated. Vaccine-associated CD4 TCRs ranged over spike, dominating at 160-218 and 743-854.

Regarding this clone: Its antigen is unknown.

Sequencing was performed on peripheral blood, taken 28 days after the second AZD1222 dose. This receptor was obtained from an adult who received the AZD1222 COVID-19 vaccine.

The CDR3 nucleotides read TGTGCCAGCTCATTGGACCCCATGGGCACAGATACGCAGTATTTT. Residues: CASSLDPMGTDTQYF. V usage is TRBV18 and J usage is TRBJ2-3; D is undetermined. Germline CDR1 is KGHSH and CDR2 is LQKENI. This CDR3 contains 15 residues. V lost 5 bases and J 1 base, leaving 13 bases between the germline ends.